The 32 T cell receptor beta chains presented below share a single source sample, sequenced in a study of cytomegalovirus exposure and HLA in healthy donors. The PCR employed 60 Vbeta primers together with 13 Jbeta primers. The assay was immunoSEQ multiplex PCR, and TCRdb's table has in-frame clones only and misses some. The sample holds over 150,000 clones, around 63% seen once. The sample was PBMCs. These receptors all come from a woman under 30 in good health and CMV-seropositive.

This sequence joins TRBV4-3 and TRBJ2-2; D may be TRBD2 (5 bases). V lost 0 bases to trimming and J lost 7 bases, with 12 bases between them. The CDR3 is 15 residues long. Germline V gene sequence: CDR1 LGHNA, CDR2 YSLEER. The DNA of the CDR3 is TGCGCCAGCAGCCAAGAGGCCCTAGCAAACGGGGAGCTGTTTTTT. Its translation: CASSQEALANGELFF.

The rearrangement links TRBV9 to TRBJ2-2; 7 nucleotides agree with TRBD2. CDR1 SGDLS and CDR2 YYNGEE come from the germline V gene. The CDR3 sequence is 15 residues long. J lost 4 bases, V lost 3 bases, and 6 bases had no gene match. The CDR3: CASSEKGRVTGELFF. The DNA for the CDR3 is TGTGCCAGCAGCGAGAAAGGGAGGGTCACCGGGGAGCTGTTTTTT.

V usage is TRBV27 and J usage is TRBJ2-1; D not resolved. Germline V gives CDR1 MNHEY, CDR2 SMNVEV (reference sequence). The V and J ends lost 3 bases and 10 bases respectively, with 13 bases between them. The CDR3 has 13 residues. CDR3 DNA sequence: TGTGCCAGCAGTTTGTGGCCTCTTGGCGAGCAGTTCTTC. This translates into CASSLWPLGEQFF.

The genes are TRBV6-1 and TRBJ1-2, with TRBD1 matching 10 bases. Trimming cost V 4 bases and J 7 bases; bases outside gene matches: 9. The length of the CDR3 is 15 residues. CDR1 and CDR2 (germline): MNHNS, SASEGT. The CDR3 protein is CASSAYLRDRGGYTF. The CDR3 coding sequence is TGTGCCAGCAGTGCTTATCTCCGGGACAGGGGTGGCTACACCTTC.

This chain connects TRBV20-1 to TRBJ2-3; 7 bases are a match to TRBD2. J was trimmed by 8 bases and V by 2 bases; bases with no gene match: 1. Looked up from germline, CDR1 is DFQATT and CDR2 is SNEGSKA (reference sequence). The CDR3 extends over 11 amino acids. The CDR3 coding sequence is TGCAGTGCTAGATCGGGGGGTACGCAGTATTTT. It codes for CSARSGGTQYF.

The V gene is TRBV19, the J gene TRBJ2-3; D gene uncertain. Trimming left V 3 bases short and J 7 bases short, with 8 bases between. In germline, CDR1 is LNHDA, CDR2 SQIVND (reference sequence). This CDR3 region has 12 residues. The CDR3 bases are TGTGCCAGTAGTATGGGCCCGAATACGCAGTATTTT. Its translation: CASSMGPNTQYF.

This chain joins TRBV19 and TRBJ2-1; a possible D gene is TRBD1 (6 bases). The V end lost 5 bases, the J end lost 9 bases, and 17 bases lay between the germline ends. The CDR3 sequence is 14 residues long. The germline gives CDR1 LNHDA, CDR2 SQIVND (reference sequence). The CDR3 sequence is CASSGSLQGSEQFF. DNA of the CDR3: TGTGCCAGTAGTGGAAGCCTGCAGGGGAGTGAGCAGTTCTTC.

This clone was seen a few times. The rearrangement joins TRBV10-1 to TRBJ2-2, with D tentatively TRBD2 (6 bases). V lost 6 bases, J lost 4 bases, and 15 bases lay in between. CDR1 and CDR2 from the germline V gene are WNHNN and SYGVQD (reference sequence). The CDR3 totals 15 residues. This CDR3 reads CASSGSLGGTGELFF. CDR3 DNA: TGCGCCAGCAGCGGATCTCTGGGGGGCACCGGGGAGCTGTTTTTT.

This clone was seen only a few times. The chain recombines TRBV7-6 with TRBJ2-7, with 8 bases fitting TRBD1. Trimming took 1 base from V and 7 from J; bases not matched to a gene: 3. Germline V CDR1 and CDR2: SGHVS, FNYEAQ. The CDR3 is 13 residues long. Written as DNA, the CDR3 is TGTGCCAGCAGCTTAGTCAGGGGGCTAGAGCAGTACTTC. This sequence encodes CASSLVRGLEQYF.

This chain joins TRBV5-6 and TRBJ2-3; D is unresolved. This CDR3 has 11 amino acids. Germline V gene data show CDR1 as SGHDT and CDR2 as YYEEEE. V was pared by 2 bases and J by 7 bases, with 5 bases between. CDR3 in amino acids: CASSFSNTQYF. CDR3 coding DNA: TGTGCCAGCAGCTTTTCCAATACGCAGTATTTT. Full variable domain (remainder filled in from reference TRBV5-6 and TRBJ2-3): DAGVTQSPTHLIKTRGQQVTLRCSPKSGHDTVSWYQQALGQGPQFIFQYYEEEERQRGNFPDRFSGHQFPNYSSELNVNALLLGDSALYLCASSFSNTQYFGPGTRLTVL.

V usage is TRBV10-1 and J usage is TRBJ2-3; TRBD2 matches 9 bases. Germline V gene lookup returns CDR1 WNHNN and CDR2 SYGVQD (reference sequence). V was pared by 2 bases and J by 1 base, with 4 bases of the junction left unmatched. The CDR3 is 16 amino acids. The chain's CDR3 is CASSELGGGGTDTQYF. In DNA, the CDR3 is TGCGCCAGCAGTGAGCTTGGCGGGGGGGGCACAGATACGCAGTATTTT.

This clone was observed a handful of times. The genes are TRBV15 and TRBJ2-7, with 10 positions matching TRBD1. The CDR3 consists of 16 residues. Trimming cost V 0 bases and J 3 bases; bases outside gene matches: 5. Germline V gene data show CDR1 as LNHNV and CDR2 as YYDKDF (reference sequence). The DNA of the CDR3 is TGTGCCACCAGCAGAGATTGGGGGACAGGGGACTACGAGCAGTACTTC. Translation gives CATSRDWGTGDYEQYF.

This chain links TRBV5-5 with TRBJ1-4; TRBD1 is a possible D gene (6 bases). With 0 bases removed from V and 5 bases from J, the gap between germline ends came to 8 bases. Germline assignment: CDR1 SGHKS and CDR2 YYEKEE (reference sequence). The CDR3 totals 14 residues. This chain's CDR3 is CASSLGQVNEKLFF. In DNA, the CDR3 is TGTGCCAGCAGCTTGGGACAGGTCAATGAAAAACTGTTTTTT.

The genes are TRBV19 and TRBJ1-1; D call uncertain. The CDR3 consists of 15 residues. Trimming removed 5 bases at V and 5 bases at J, with 18 bases between. Per the germline V gene, CDR1 is LNHDA and CDR2 is SQIVND (reference sequence). The CDR3 protein is CASSRTPLGVTEAFF. The CDR3 region has the DNA TGTGCCAGTAGTCGGACTCCCCTTGGGGTAACTGAAGCTTTCTTT.

This sequence joins TRBV4-3 and TRBJ1-6; TRBD1 matches at 9 bases. The CDR3 is 15 amino acids. Per germline, CDR1 LGHNA and CDR2 YSLEER. Germline trimming cut 4 bases from V and 5 bases from J; bases unmatched to any gene: 3. Here the CDR3 DNA reads TGCGCCAGCAGCCTTGACAGGGGGGATAATTCACCCCTCCACTTT. Its translation: CASSLDRGDNSPLHF.

The rearrangement joins TRBV11-2 to TRBJ2-1; 10 bases are shared with TRBD2. The CDR3 has 12 amino acids. Per the germline V gene, CDR1 is SGHAT and CDR2 is FQNNGV. V shed 9 bases and J 7 bases; nucleotides not matched to a gene: 3. CDR3: CASSGRWNEQFF. In DNA, the CDR3 is TGTGCCAGTAGCGGGAGGTGGAATGAGCAGTTCTTC. The full variable domain, with the rest looked up from reference TRBV11-2 and TRBJ2-1, is EAGVAQSPRYKIIEKRQSVAFWCNPISGHATLYWYQQILGQGPKLLIQFQNNGVVDDSQLPKDRFSAERLKGVDSTLKIQPAKLEDSAVYLCASSGRWNEQFFGPGTRLTVL.

V is TRBV7-9 and J is TRBJ2-5; D gene uncertain. V was trimmed by 1 base and J by 0 bases, leaving 6 bases between them. CDR3 size: 14 residues. Germline V CDR1 and CDR2: SEHNR, FQNEAQ (reference sequence). CDR3 sequence reads: CASSLVAYQETQYF. CDR3 DNA sequence: TGTGCCAGCAGCTTAGTAGCCTACCAAGAGACCCAGTACTTC.

V and J are TRBV6-1 and TRBJ1-2; 9 bases line up with TRBD1. The CDR3 contains 15 residues. CDR1 is MNHNS and CDR2 is SASEGT in the germline V gene. V shed 6 bases and J 2 bases; nucleotides not matched to a gene: 7. CDR3 sequence: CASRSGQGGNYGYTF. In nucleotides, the CDR3 is TGTGCCAGCAGGTCGGGACAGGGTGGAAACTATGGCTACACCTTC.

The table lists this clone with a count of one. V is TRBV30 and J is TRBJ1-4, with D hard to call. The V and J ends lost 7 bases and 3 bases respectively, with 12 bases between them. CDR3 length: 13 residues. Germline V gives CDR1 GTSNPN, CDR2 SVGIG (reference sequence). The CDR3 nucleotides are TGTGCCTCACCGTCCTCGGCTAATGAAAAACTGTTTTTT. Encoded protein: CASPSSANEKLFF.

This chain uses TRBV6-6 with TRBJ2-5, with 11 positions matching TRBD2. The CDR3 is 16 amino acids. Germline V gene sequence: CDR1 MNHNY, CDR2 SVGAGI (reference sequence). V was pared by 5 bases and J by 5 bases, with 10 bases of the junction left unmatched. CDR3 in amino acids: CASSNYSGGAGETQYF. DNA for the CDR3: TGTGCCAGCAGTAACTATAGCGGGGGGGCCGGGGAGACCCAGTACTTC.

Details on this clone: The junction and the germline gene differ at one end; a read error may be behind it. This chain connects TRBV28 to TRBJ2-7; the match to TRBD2 covers 10 bases. This CDR3 region has 12 residues. CDR1 MDHEN and CDR2 SYDVKM come from the germline V gene. The CDR3 coding sequence is TGTGCCAGCAGTTCCATTACTAGCGGGGCCTCATTC. The encoded protein is CASSSITSGASF.

V is TRBV10-1 and J is TRBJ2-1, with 9 bases lining up with TRBD2. Germline V lookup: CDR1 WNHNN, CDR2 SYGVQD (reference sequence). J was trimmed by 5 bases and V by 4 bases; bases with no gene match: 9. This CDR3 has 16 residues. The CDR3 DNA reads as TGCGCCAGCAGTGGAATCTTAGCGGGAGAGGACAATGAGCAGTTCTTC. Translation: CASSGILAGEDNEQFF.

Only one count was recorded for this clone. The chain joins TRBV27 to TRBJ2-7, with 7 bases fitting TRBD2. The germline CDR1 and CDR2 sequences are MNHEY and SMNVEV (reference sequence). The CDR3 runs 13 residues. V gave up 6 bases and J gave up 6 bases; unmatched junction bases: 8. The CDR3 bases are TGTGCCAGCAGGGGGGGGTTGGCGACCGAGCAGTACTTC. Its protein is CASRGGLATEQYF.

About this clone: This CDR3 is also generated by other DNA sequences in the sample. The chain couples TRBV30 to TRBJ1-6; 8 nucleotides match TRBD1. This CDR3 comprises 14 residues. CDR1 is GTSNPN and CDR2 is SVGIG in the germline V gene (reference sequence). The V and J ends lost 0 bases and 7 bases, in that order; junction bases with no gene match: 2. The CDR3 DNA reads as TGTGCCTGGAGTGTACAGGGGGGCAATTCACCCCTCCACTTT. Protein product: CAWSVQGGNSPLHF. Full variable domain (rest looked up from reference TRBV30 and TRBJ1-6): SQTIHQWPATLVQPVGSPLSLECTVEGTSNPNLYWYRQAAGRGLQLLFYSVGIGQISSEVPQNLSASRPQDRQFILSSKKLLLSDSGFYLCAWSVQGGNSPLHFGNGTRLTVT.

In its sample, this clone was seen a few times. This sequence joins TRBV5-1 and TRBJ2-1; 8 nucleotides agree with TRBD2. The CDR3 is made up of 14 amino acids. With 1 base clipped from V and 6 bases from J, the junction kept 3 bases outside the gene matches. The germline CDR1 and CDR2 sequences are SGHRS and YFSETQ. CDR3 region: CASSLTSGPNEQFF. DNA for the CDR3: TGCGCCAGCAGCTTGACTAGCGGCCCCAATGAGCAGTTCTTC.

The chain links TRBV5-8 to TRBJ2-3; possible D gene TRBD2, 6 bases. This CDR3 is 17 amino acids long. Germline CDR1 SGHTS, CDR2 YDEGEE. Between the trimmed V and J ends, which lost 0 bases and 2 bases, there was a span of 16 bases. CDR3 sequence (DNA): TGTGCCAGCAGCTTGGGTAGCGGAGTTACTAACACAGATACGCAGTATTTT. This gives the protein CASSLGSGVTNTDTQYF.

The rearrangement joins TRBV28 to TRBJ1-1, with D possibly being TRBD1 (5 bases). The CDR3 has 14 residues. V shed 7 bases and J shed 6 bases, with 18 bases lying between them. Germline CDR1 and CDR2: MDHEN and SYDVKM. CDR3 in amino acids: CASTRTSGGAEAFF. CDR3 coding DNA: TGTGCCAGCACCCGAACTAGTGGGGGGGCTGAAGCTTTCTTT. The variable domain in full, completed from reference TRBV28 and TRBJ1-1, reads DVKVTQSSRYLVKRTGEKVFLECVQDMDHENMFWYRQDPGLGLRLIYFSYDVKMKEKGDIPEGYSVSREKKERFSLILESASTNQTSMYLCASTRTSGGAEAFFGQGTRLTVV.

J is TRBJ2-6 and V is TRBV5-1; the match to TRBD1 covers 8 bases. CDR1 and CDR2 from the germline V gene are SGHRS and YFSETQ. The CDR3 extends over 19 amino acids. V lost 6 bases, J lost 3 bases, and 17 bases stayed unmatched. This CDR3 is CASTLQEDRANVGANVLTF. The CDR3 region has the DNA TGCGCCAGCACCCTCCAGGAGGACAGGGCAAATGTTGGGGCCAACGTCCTGACTTTC.

The V call is TRBV19, the J call TRBJ1-5; TRBD1 might be the D (6 bases). This CDR3 contains 15 residues. V was pared by 3 bases and J by 2 bases, with 11 bases between. Germline-derived CDR1 and CDR2 are LNHDA and SQIVND (reference sequence). CDR3 sequence reads: CASSMSKGGNQPQHF. As DNA, the CDR3 is TGTGCCAGTAGTATGTCCAAGGGGGGCAATCAGCCCCAGCATTTT.

The J gene is TRBJ2-2, the V gene TRBV7-2, with 7 positions matching TRBD2. Germline trimming cut 0 bases from V and 1 base from J; bases unmatched to any gene: 2. CDR3 length equals 16 residues. Germline CDR1 reads SGHTA; CDR2 reads FQGNSA. The CDR3, as DNA: TGTGCCAGCAGCTTAGCTTGGGGGGGGAACACCGGGGAGCTGTTTTTT. Protein sequence: CASSLAWGGNTGELFF.

This clone occurred once. The sample contains more than one DNA sequence encoding this CDR3. The rearrangement uses TRBV10-3 and TRBJ1-1; a possible D gene is TRBD1 (5 bases). Per the germline V gene, CDR1 is ENHRY and CDR2 is SYGVKD. The CDR3 is 12 amino acids. V shed 7 bases and J shed 4 bases, with 10 bases lying between them. CDR3 sequence: CAIKGRATEAFF. The CDR3 DNA follows: TGTGCCATCAAGGGCAGGGCCACTGAAGCTTTCTTT.

V usage is TRBV7-6 and J usage is TRBJ2-5; 7 nucleotides agree with TRBD2. The tail of the sequence fits TRBJ2-7 better, so the J call may be wrong. The CDR3 loop spans 14 amino acids. The germline V gene encodes CDR1 SGHVS and CDR2 FNYEAQ. Here the CDR3 DNA reads TGTGCCAGCAGCTTACTAGCGGAATCCTACGAGCAGTACTTC. The encoded protein is CASSLLAESYEQYF.